This TCR beta chain came from a study of blood T cell repertoires in COVID-19. Study details: The United States, Italy and Spain were the sources of the acute and convalescent COVID-19 samples. Nucleic acid was either cDNA or gDNA, and it came from T cells, B-cell-depleted T cells, or PBMCs.

Original processing notes: Reference gene primer amplification yielded estimated nucleated cell counts. Clones were sequenced by immunoSEQ multiplex PCR, and TCRdb holds only the in-frame ones, with some missing. The D gene and trimming were derived from the DNA, and the V and J assignments and clone size from that table. Counted here are over 300,000 clones, roughly nine tenths occurring once; the ten biggest clones make up about 6.8%. This CDR3 comprises 16 residues. The germline gives CDR1 SGHTA, CDR2 FQGNSA. V dropped 1 base and J dropped 0 bases, with 12 bases sitting between them. The chain couples TRBV7-2 to TRBJ1-2; perhaps TRBD1 as D (6 bases). The sequenced material came from peripheral blood. The source is a man aged 18-30 years who had recovered from COVID-19. CDR3 DNA sequence: TGTGCCAGCAGCTTAGGCGGTGGACAGTCTAACTATGGCTACACCTTC. It translates to CASSLGGGQSNYGYTF.